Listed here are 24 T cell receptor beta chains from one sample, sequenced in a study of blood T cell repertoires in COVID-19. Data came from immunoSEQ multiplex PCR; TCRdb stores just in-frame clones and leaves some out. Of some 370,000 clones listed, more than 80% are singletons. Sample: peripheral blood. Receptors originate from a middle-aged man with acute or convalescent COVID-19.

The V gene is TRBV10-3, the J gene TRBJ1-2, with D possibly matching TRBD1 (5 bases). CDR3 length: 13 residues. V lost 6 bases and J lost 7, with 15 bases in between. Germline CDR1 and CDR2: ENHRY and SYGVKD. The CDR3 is CAISGLQGFGYTF. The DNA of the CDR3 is TGTGCCATCAGCGGGCTTCAGGGATTTGGCTACACCTTC.

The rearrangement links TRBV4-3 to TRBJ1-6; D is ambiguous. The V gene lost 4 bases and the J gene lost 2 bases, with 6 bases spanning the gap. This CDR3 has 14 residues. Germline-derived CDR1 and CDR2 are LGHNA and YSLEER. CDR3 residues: CASSPGTYNSPLHF. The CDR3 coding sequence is TGCGCCAGCAGCCCGGGGACCTATAATTCACCCCTCCACTTT.

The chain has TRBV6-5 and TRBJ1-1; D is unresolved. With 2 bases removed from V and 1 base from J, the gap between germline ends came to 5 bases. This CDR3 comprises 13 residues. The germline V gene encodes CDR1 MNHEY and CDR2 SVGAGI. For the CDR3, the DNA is TGTGCCAGCAGTTACGGGAGGAACACTGAAGCTTTCTTT. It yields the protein CASSYGRNTEAFF.

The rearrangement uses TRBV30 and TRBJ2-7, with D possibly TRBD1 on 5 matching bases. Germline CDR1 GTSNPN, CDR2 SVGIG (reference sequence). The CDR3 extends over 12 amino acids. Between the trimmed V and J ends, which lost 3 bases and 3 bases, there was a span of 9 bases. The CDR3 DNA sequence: TGTGCCTGGAGGCAGGGAAGCTACGAGCAGTACTTC. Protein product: CAWRQGSYEQYF.

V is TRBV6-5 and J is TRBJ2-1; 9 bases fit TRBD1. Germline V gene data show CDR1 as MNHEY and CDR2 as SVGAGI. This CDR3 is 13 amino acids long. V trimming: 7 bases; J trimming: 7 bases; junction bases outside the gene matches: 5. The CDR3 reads CASTTDRGNEQFF. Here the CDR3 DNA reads TGTGCCAGCACCACGGACAGGGGAAATGAGCAGTTCTTC.

CDR3 bases: TGTGCCAGCAGTAACGTTGGCGGGAGTCTGAACGAGCAGTACTTC. This encodes CASSNVGGSLNEQYF. The chain recombines TRBV27 with TRBJ2-7, with 7 bases aligning to TRBD2. V trimming: 5 bases; J trimming: 5 bases; junction bases outside the gene matches: 12. Germline CDR1 reads MNHEY; CDR2 reads SMNVEV (reference sequence). The CDR3 covers 15 residues.

CDR3 sequence: CASSPRGHLWGLYNSPLHF. The CDR3 region has the DNA TGTGCCAGCAGCCCGCGGGGGCATCTATGGGGTTTGTATAATTCACCCCTCCACTTT. The chain employs TRBV3-1 (or the pseudogene TRBV3-2) and TRBJ1-6, with D perhaps TRBD1 (6 bases). Trimming removed 4 bases from V and 4 bases from J, with 23 bases in between. CDR1 LGHDT and CDR2 YNNKEL come from the germline V gene (reference sequence). The CDR3 is 19 residues long.

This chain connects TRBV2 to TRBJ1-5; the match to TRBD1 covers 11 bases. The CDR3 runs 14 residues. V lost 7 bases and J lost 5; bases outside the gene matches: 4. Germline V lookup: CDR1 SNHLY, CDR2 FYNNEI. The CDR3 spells CASTRDRGDQPQHF. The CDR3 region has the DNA TGTGCCAGCACCCGGGACAGGGGGGATCAGCCCCAGCATTTT.

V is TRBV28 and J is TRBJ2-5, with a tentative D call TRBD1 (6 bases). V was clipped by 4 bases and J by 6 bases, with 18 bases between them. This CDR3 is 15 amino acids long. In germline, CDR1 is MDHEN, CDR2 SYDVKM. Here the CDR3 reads CASSSAYRDRKTQYF. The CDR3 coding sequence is TGTGCCAGCAGTTCAGCCTACAGGGATCGGAAGACCCAGTACTTC.

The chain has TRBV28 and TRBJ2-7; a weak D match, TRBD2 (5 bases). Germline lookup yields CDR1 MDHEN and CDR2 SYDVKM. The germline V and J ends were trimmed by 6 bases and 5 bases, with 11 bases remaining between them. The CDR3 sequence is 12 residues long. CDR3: CASRDSPHEQYF. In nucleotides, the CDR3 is TGTGCCAGCAGGGACTCGCCCCACGAGCAGTACTTC.

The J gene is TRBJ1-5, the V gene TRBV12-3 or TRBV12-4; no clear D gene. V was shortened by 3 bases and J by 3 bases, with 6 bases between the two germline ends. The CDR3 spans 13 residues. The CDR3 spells CASSFYNNQPQHF. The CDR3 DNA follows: TGTGCCAGCAGTTTTTACAACAATCAGCCCCAGCATTTT.

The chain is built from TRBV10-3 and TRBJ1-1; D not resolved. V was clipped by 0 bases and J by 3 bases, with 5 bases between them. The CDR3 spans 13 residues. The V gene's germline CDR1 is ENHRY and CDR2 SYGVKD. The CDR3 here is CAISESGDTEAFF. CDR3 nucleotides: TGTGCCATCAGTGAGTCAGGAGACACTGAAGCTTTCTTT.

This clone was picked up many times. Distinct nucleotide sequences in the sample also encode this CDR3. The CDR3 loop is CASSVGPGSNQPQHF. Here the CDR3 DNA reads TGTGCCAGCAGCGTAGGCCCGGGGAGCAATCAGCCCCAGCATTTT. This chain joins TRBV9 and TRBJ1-5; D not resolved. The CDR3 covers 15 residues. V lost 0 bases, J lost 1 base, and 8 bases lay in between. Germline V lookup: CDR1 SGDLS, CDR2 YYNGEE.

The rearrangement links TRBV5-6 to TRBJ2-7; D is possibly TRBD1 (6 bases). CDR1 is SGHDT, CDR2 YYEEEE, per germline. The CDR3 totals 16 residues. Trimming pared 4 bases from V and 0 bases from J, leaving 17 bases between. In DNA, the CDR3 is TGTGCCAGCAGCACGACGGGACAAGACGCCTCCTACGAGCAGTACTTC. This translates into CASSTTGQDASYEQYF.

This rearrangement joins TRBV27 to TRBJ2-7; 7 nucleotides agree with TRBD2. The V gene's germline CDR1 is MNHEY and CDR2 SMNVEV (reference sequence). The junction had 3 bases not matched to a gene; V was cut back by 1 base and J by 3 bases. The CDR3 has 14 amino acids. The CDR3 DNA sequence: TGTGCCAGCAGTTTATGGGGGGAGGGCTACGAGCAGTACTTC. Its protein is CASSLWGEGYEQYF.

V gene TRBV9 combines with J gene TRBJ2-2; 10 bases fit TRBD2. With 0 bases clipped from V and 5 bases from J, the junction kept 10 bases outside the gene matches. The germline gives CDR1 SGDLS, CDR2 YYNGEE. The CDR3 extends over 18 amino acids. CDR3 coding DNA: TGTGCCAGCAGCGTAGGGGTTTGGGCTAGCGGGAGTACCGGGGAGCTGTTTTTT. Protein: CASSVGVWASGSTGELFF.

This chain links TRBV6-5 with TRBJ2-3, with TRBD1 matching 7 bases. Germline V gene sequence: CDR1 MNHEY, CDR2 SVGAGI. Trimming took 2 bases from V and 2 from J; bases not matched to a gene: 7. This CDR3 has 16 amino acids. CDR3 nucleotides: TGTGCCAGCAGTTACGATCCGGGACAGCTCACAGATACGCAGTATTTT. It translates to CASSYDPGQLTDTQYF.

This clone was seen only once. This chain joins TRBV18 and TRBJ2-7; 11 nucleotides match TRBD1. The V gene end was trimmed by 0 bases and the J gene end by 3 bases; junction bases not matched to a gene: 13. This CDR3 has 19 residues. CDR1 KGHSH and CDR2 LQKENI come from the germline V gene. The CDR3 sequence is CASSPPLVYSGTGGYEQYF. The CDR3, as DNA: TGTGCCAGCTCACCACCTTTAGTATATTCCGGGACAGGGGGCTACGAGCAGTACTTC.

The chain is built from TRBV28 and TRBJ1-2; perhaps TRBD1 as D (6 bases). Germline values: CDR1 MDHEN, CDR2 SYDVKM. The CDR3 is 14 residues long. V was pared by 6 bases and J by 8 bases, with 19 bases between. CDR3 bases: TGTGCCAGCAGCCGACTAAATCAGGGGAAGGGCTACACCTTC. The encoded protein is CASSRLNQGKGYTF.

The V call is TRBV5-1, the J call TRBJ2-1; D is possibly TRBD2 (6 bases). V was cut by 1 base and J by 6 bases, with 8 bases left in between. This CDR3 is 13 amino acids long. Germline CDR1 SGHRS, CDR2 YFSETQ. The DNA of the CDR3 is TGCGCCAGCAGCTTGCAGGGAGGCAATGAGCAGTTCTTC. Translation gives CASSLQGGNEQFF.

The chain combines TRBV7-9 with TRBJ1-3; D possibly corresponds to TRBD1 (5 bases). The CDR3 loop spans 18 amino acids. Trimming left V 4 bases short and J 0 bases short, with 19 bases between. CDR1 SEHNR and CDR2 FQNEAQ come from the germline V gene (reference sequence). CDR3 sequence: CASSSPGGGRDSGNTIYF. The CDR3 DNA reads TGTGCCAGCAGCTCCCCGGGGGGGGGAAGAGACTCTGGAAACACCATATATTTT. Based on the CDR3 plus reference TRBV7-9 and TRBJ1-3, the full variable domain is DTGVSQNPRHKITKRGQNVTFRCDPISEHNRLYWYRQTLGQGPEFLTYFQNEAQLEKSRLLSDRFSAERPKGSFSTLEIQRTEQGDSAMYLCASSSPGGGRDSGNTIYFGEGSWLTVV.

CDR3 region: CASKEQGGYNEQFF. CDR3 bases: TGTGCCAGCAAGGAACAGGGGGGCTACAATGAGCAGTTCTTC. The chain uses TRBV27 and TRBJ2-1; TRBD1 matches at 8 bases. Losses at the gene ends were 7 bases for V and 3 bases for J; bases not matched to a gene: 5. Germline V lookup: CDR1 MNHEY, CDR2 SMNVEV (reference sequence). This CDR3 region has 14 residues.

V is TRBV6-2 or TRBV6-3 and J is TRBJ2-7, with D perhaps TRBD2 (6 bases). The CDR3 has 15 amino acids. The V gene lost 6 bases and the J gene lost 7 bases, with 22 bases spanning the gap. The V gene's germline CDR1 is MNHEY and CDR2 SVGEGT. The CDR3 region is CASSHSGVPVLEQYF. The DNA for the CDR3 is TGTGCCAGCAGCCATTCGGGAGTCCCCGTCTTAGAGCAGTACTTC.

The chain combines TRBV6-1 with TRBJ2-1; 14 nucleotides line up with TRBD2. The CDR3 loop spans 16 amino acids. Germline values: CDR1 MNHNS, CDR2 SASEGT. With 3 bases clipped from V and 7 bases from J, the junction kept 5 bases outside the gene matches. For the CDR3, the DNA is TGTGCCAGCAGTGATCCGGGACTAGCGGGAGTGAATGAGCAGTTCTTC. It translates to CASSDPGLAGVNEQFF.